A selection of T cell receptor beta chains follows, all from one sample in a study of long-term antiretroviral therapy in people with HIV. Measured with immunoSEQ multiplex PCR; TCRdb has only the in-frame clones, and not every one. The table lists about 33,000 clones, around 80% of them singletons. The sample here was unsorted PBMCs, taken 2 years after starting antiretroviral therapy. The receptors originated from a woman in her forties or fifties with HIV. Each CDR3 is given with its conserved first and last residue. D genes are given only for firm matches. Expanded clones are given a class, and other clones once, few, many or no size at all.

>-|TRBD1|TRBJ2-5|TRBV7-9
TGTGCCAGCAGCTCTGGGACAGGGAAAATCCAAGAGACCCAGTACTTC
CASSSGTGKIQETQYF
>-|-|TRBJ1-6|TRBV6-1
TGTGCCAGCCGGGGGGCGTCCTATAATTCACCCCTCCACTTT
CASRGASYNSPLHF
>-|TRBD2|TRBJ2-2|TRBV4-1
TGCGCCAGCAGCCAAGCGGGGGGGTCCACCGGGGAGCTGTTTTTT
CASSQAGGSTGELFF
>-|-|TRBJ1-2|TRBV27
TGTGCCAGCGCATCGGGGGGCAGCTATGGCTACACCTTC
CASASGGSYGYTF
>-|-|TRBJ2-2|TRBV7-2
TGTGCCAGATCTCAGCGGGCCGGGGAGCTGTTTTTT
CARSQRAGELFF
>-|TRBD2|TRBJ2-4|TRBV5-6
TGTGCCAGCGCGTACACGGATCCAGGCGGGAGAAACATTCAGTACTTC
CASAYTDPGGRNIQYF
>-|-|TRBJ1-2|TRBV9
TGTGCCAGCAGCGTAGTAATGGGGGCAGGCAGTGGCTACACCTTC
CASSVVMGAGSGYTF
>-|-|TRBJ1-5|TRBV28
TGTGCCAGCAGTTTATCCACAAACAGGGCATCCAATCAGCCCCAGCATTTT
CASSLSTNRASNQPQHF
>-|TRBD1|TRBJ1-3|TRBV13
TGTGCCAGCAGTCTCACAGGGGGCTTGAGAAACACCATATATTTT
CASSLTGGLRNTIYF
>-|-|TRBJ1-4|TRBV6-6
TGTGCCAGCAGTTACGGGGCTAATGAAAAACTGTTTTTT
CASSYGANEKLFF
>-|-|TRBJ1-2|TRBV6-6
TGTGCCAGCGAGGCGGGCTATGGCTACACCTTC
CASEAGYGYTF
>-|-|TRBJ2-5|TRBV2
TGTGCCAGCAGTGAAAGGGATGGGACGGAACAAGAGACCCAGTACTTC
CASSERDGTEQETQYF
>few|-|TRBJ1-2|TRBV5-4
TGTGCCAGCAGTGATGGGCGGGGACCGGGTTATGGCTACACCTTC
CASSDGRGPGYGYTF
>-|TRBD1|TRBJ1-5|TRBV11-2
TGTGCCAGCAGCAGGGACAGGGGTGGCAATCAGCCCCAGCATTTT
CASSRDRGGNQPQHF
>-|TRBD1|TRBJ1-1|TRBV29-1
TGCAGCGCACGGACAGGGTGGAACACTGAAGCTTTCTTT
CSARTGWNTEAFF
>-|-|TRBJ1-1|TRBV9
TGTGCCAGCAGCGAGGGACATTTGAACACTGAAGCTTTCTTT
CASSEGHLNTEAFF
>few|-|TRBJ2-1|TRBV5-8
TGTGCCAGCAGCCCACGGAATGAGCAGTTCTTC
CASSPRNEQFF
>-|-|TRBJ1-6|TRBV6-6
TGTGCCAGCAGTTACATAGGGGATAGTTCACCCCTCCACTTT
CASSYIGDSSPLHF
>-|TRBD1|TRBJ1-5|TRBV12-5
TGTGCTAGTGGTCCAATGGACAGGGGGCAATATAGCAATCAGCCCCAGCATTTT
CASGPMDRGQYSNQPQHF
>-|-|TRBJ1-4|TRBV9
TGTGCCAGCAGCGTAGGACAGAAGACTAATGAAAAACTGTTTTTT
CASSVGQKTNEKLFF
>-|-|TRBJ1-5|TRBV6-5
TGTGCCAGCAGTTACAGGAATAGCAATCAGCCCCAGCATTTT
CASSYRNSNQPQHF
>-|TRBD2|TRBJ2-1|TRBV18
TGTGCCAGCTCACGTGCAAGCGGGGTTCGCAATGAGCAGTTCTTC
CASSRASGVRNEQFF
>-|TRBD2|TRBJ2-1|TRBV2
TGTGCCAGCAGGGCGGGACTAGGGTCCTACAATGAGCAGTTCTTC
CASRAGLGSYNEQFF
>-|TRBD2|TRBJ2-5|TRBV28
TGTGCCAGCAGTTTATTGGGGGGGGGTAAAAAAGAGACCCAGTACTTC
CASSLLGGGKKETQYF
>-|TRBD1|TRBJ2-7|TRBV7-8
TGTGCCAGCAGCTTAGGAACAGGGGGCTGGGTCGAGCAGTACTTC
CASSLGTGGWVEQYF
>-|-|TRBJ2-7|TRBV18
TGTGCCAGCTCACCAAGTCAGGGCTACGAGCAGTACTTC
CASSPSQGYEQYF